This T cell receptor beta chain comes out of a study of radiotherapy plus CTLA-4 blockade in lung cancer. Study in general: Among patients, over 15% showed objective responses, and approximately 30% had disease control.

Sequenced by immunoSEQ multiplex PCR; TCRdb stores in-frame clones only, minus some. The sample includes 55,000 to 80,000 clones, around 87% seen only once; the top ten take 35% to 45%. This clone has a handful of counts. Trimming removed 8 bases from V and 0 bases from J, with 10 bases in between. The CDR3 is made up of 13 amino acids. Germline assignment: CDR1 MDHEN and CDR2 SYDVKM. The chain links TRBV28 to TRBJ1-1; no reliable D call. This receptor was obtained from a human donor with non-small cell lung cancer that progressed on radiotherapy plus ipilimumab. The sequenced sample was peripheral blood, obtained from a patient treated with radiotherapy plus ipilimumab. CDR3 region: CASARRLNTEAFF. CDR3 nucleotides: TGTGCCAGCGCCAGGCGGCTGAACACTGAAGCTTTCTTT.